This paragraph reports one T cell receptor (beta chain). Its specificity is not known. The sample originates from a study of OX40 agonist ivuxolimab in advanced cancers. Study background: Enrollees could have had prior anti-PD-1, anti-PD-L1 or anti-CTLA-4 therapy, which more than 30% had received.

With 7 bases removed from V and 0 bases from J, the gap between germline ends came to 6 bases. The CDR3 is 12 amino acids. Germline V gene data show CDR1 as SGHTA and CDR2 as FQGNSA. Study-level results: Clonal expansion was seen in CD4+ and CD8+ blood T cells by week 6 at 0.1 to 3.0 mg/kg. The average count of expanded clones was higher among CD8+ T cells than among CD4+.

Produced via immunoSEQ multiplex PCR; TCRdb's table is partial and in-frame only. Of roughly 70,000 clones in the sample, 80% to 85% were seen once. This sequence joins TRBV7-2 and TRBJ1-2; no clear D gene. The sequence came from an adult with an advanced solid tumor such as melanoma, head and neck, liver or kidney cancer. Sequenced material: CD4+ or CD8+ T cells sorted from blood, taken in a trial of the OX40 agonist ivuxolimab. Here the CDR3 reads CASITANYGYTF. CDR3 DNA: TGTGCCAGCATCACAGCTAACTATGGCTACACCTTC.